A single sample gave rise to the 2 T cell receptor beta chains below, sequenced in a study of CD8 T cells in ankylosing spondylitis. Notes on the study in general: Among TCR beta sequences, a motif of eight or nine highly homologous variants appeared characteristic of ankylosing spondylitis blood.

MiXCR, applied by TCRdb to the 5' RACE reads, yields one record per CDR3 protein. The sample holds 75,000 to 95,000 distinct CDR3 sequences, approximately 8.9% seen once. Their specific antigens are unknown. Sequencing was performed on blood, either unsorted or a sorted T cell fraction (not recorded which). The receptor source for this set is a male donor with ankylosing spondylitis.

The chain has TRBV20-1 and TRBJ2-1; TRBD2 aligns across 12 bases. CDR3 length: 15 residues. Germline V gene data show CDR1 as DFQATT and CDR2 as SNEGSKA (reference sequence). This CDR3 reads CSLYTSGRTPGEQFF. CDR3 DNA: TGCAGCCTTTATACTAGCGGGAGGACTCCCGGTGAGCAGTTCTTC.

This clonotype was recorded many times. V usage is TRBV12-3 or TRBV12-4 and J usage is TRBJ2-1; 7 bases line up with TRBD2. After removal of 3 bases from V and 6 bases from J, the junction contained 8 bases not matched to a gene. The CDR3 is made up of 15 amino acids. CDR3 coding DNA: TGTGCCAGCAGTTTCCCAGCGGGGACGGGCAATGAGCAGTTCTTC. Translated: CASSFPAGTGNEQFF.